This passage covers 14 T cell receptor beta chains from one sample sequenced in a study of naive and memory T cell subsets. Ligated cDNA underwent four rounds of PCR with nested alpha and beta constant region primers and SP2. TCRdb passed the 5' RACE reads through MiXCR, listing each CDR3 protein once. Among roughly 48,000 distinct CDR3 sequences listed, roughly 4.7% were seen once. The library had UMIs added by 3' ligation of an oligonucleotide to TCR cDNA. These receptors originate from a female donor in good health.

This clonotype was seen more than once but under ten times. The CDR3: CASSPKGLAGAYEQFF. The CDR3 bases are TGTGCCAGCAGCCCGAAAGGACTAGCGGGAGCCTATGAGCAGTTCTTC. This chain joins TRBV5-6 and TRBJ2-1; TRBD2 aligns across 13 bases. V shed 4 bases, J shed 8 bases, and the junction held 9 bases outside the gene matches. Germline lookup yields CDR1 SGHDT and CDR2 YYEEEE. The CDR3 length is 16 residues.

This clonotype was counted many times. This rearrangement joins TRBV14 to TRBJ2-7; D may be TRBD1 (6 bases). Trimming left V 6 bases short and J 3 bases short, with 12 bases between. Germline assignment: CDR1 SGHDN and CDR2 FVKESK. The CDR3 has 13 residues. CDR3 loop: CASRDRFRYEQYF. CDR3 nucleotides: TGTGCCAGCAGGGACAGATTCCGCTACGAGCAGTACTTC.

This clonotype has ten or more counts. This chain connects TRBV4-1 to TRBJ2-2, with D unresolved. V was clipped by 4 bases and J by 7 bases, with 4 bases between them. Looked up from germline, CDR1 is MGHRA and CDR2 is YSYEKL. The CDR3 spans 11 residues. This chain's CDR3 is CASSLSGELFF. The CDR3 DNA sequence: TGCGCCAGCAGCCTAAGCGGGGAGCTGTTTTTT.

There are many counts of this clonotype. V usage is TRBV7-2 and J usage is TRBJ2-5; D uncertain. The CDR3 covers 15 residues. Trimming removed 3 bases from V and 1 base from J, with 12 bases in between. Germline CDR1 reads SGHTA; CDR2 reads FQGNSA. CDR3 protein: CASSFMLNLQETQYF. As DNA, the CDR3 is TGTGCCAGCAGCTTCATGTTGAACCTCCAAGAGACCCAGTACTTC.

This clonotype was seen ten or more times. The J gene is TRBJ2-7, the V gene TRBV28, with D possibly being TRBD1 or TRBD2 (7 bases each). Trimming removed 1 base from V and 4 bases from J, with 11 bases in between. CDR3 length: 14 amino acids. CDR1 is MDHEN and CDR2 is SYDVKM in the germline V gene. DNA of the CDR3: TGTGCCAGCAGTTTATCCCAGGGGGGGTACGAGCAGTACTTC. It codes for CASSLSQGGYEQYF.

This clonotype was observed at least ten times. J is TRBJ2-3 and V is TRBV29-1; D unresolved. The CDR3 has 12 amino acids. Between the trimmed V and J ends, which lost 1 base and 4 bases, there was a span of 6 bases. The germline V gene has CDR1 SQVTM and CDR2 ANQGSEA. The CDR3 sequence: CSVEVGPDTQYF. The CDR3 DNA sequence: TGCAGCGTTGAAGTAGGGCCAGATACGCAGTATTTT.

In this sample, this clonotype turned up many times. The rearrangement uses TRBV5-3 and TRBJ1-1, with D perhaps TRBD1 (6 bases). TRBV5-3 is marked as an open reading frame, function uncertain. V was clipped by 5 bases and J by 7 bases, with 15 bases between them. This CDR3 contains 13 residues. CDR3 nucleotides: TGTGCCAGAAGAATCGTGAGGGGGGATGAAGCTTTCTTT. It encodes CARRIVRGDEAFF.

Many counts were recorded for this clonotype. V usage is TRBV12-3 or TRBV12-4 and J usage is TRBJ1-5, with unresolved D. Trimming took 2 bases from V and 5 from J, leaving 4 bases between them. The CDR3 length is 12 residues. This CDR3 reads CASSLSDQPQHF. CDR3 nucleotide sequence: TGTGCCAGCAGTTTATCGGATCAGCCCCAGCATTTT.

At least ten counts were recorded for this clonotype. The chain links TRBV6-5 to TRBJ2-5; possible D gene TRBD2, 5 bases. The V and J ends lost 2 bases and 3 bases respectively, with 13 bases between them. The CDR3 is made up of 15 amino acids. Germline loops: CDR1 MNHEY, CDR2 SVGAGI. The CDR3 sequence is CASSYPPAAEETQYF. The CDR3 nucleotides are TGTGCCAGCAGTTACCCCCCAGCGGCGGAAGAGACCCAGTACTTC.

This clonotype appeared many times. The CDR3 nucleotides are TGTGCCAGCAGAAACACGTTCTCTGGAAACACCATATATTTT. It is translated as CASRNTFSGNTIYF. J is TRBJ1-3 and V is TRBV6-5; D gene ambiguous. Germline values: CDR1 MNHEY, CDR2 SVGAGI. This CDR3 is 14 amino acids long. The V end was cut by 6 bases, the J end by 0 bases, with 9 bases between.

This clonotype was detected many times. The chain links TRBV28 to TRBJ2-1, with 9 bases matching TRBD2. The length of the CDR3 is 17 residues. J gave up 7 bases and V 5 bases, and 15 bases lay outside the gene matches. Germline loops: CDR1 MDHEN, CDR2 SYDVKM. This chain's CDR3 is CASSARLGGGRGNEQFF. Written as DNA, the CDR3 is TGTGCCAGCAGTGCGCGGTTAGGGGGCGGGAGGGGAAATGAGCAGTTCTTC.

This clonotype was counted ten times or more. The chain couples TRBV5-4 to TRBJ2-3; 7 bases are shared with TRBD1. Trimming took 6 bases from V and 7 from J; bases not matched to a gene: 8. Germline V gene data show CDR1 as SGHNT and CDR2 as YYREEE (reference sequence). The CDR3 totals 13 residues. The CDR3 coding sequence is TGTGCCAGCACCACAGGGGACCGATATACGCAGTATTTT. Its protein is CASTTGDRYTQYF. Combining the CDR3 with reference TRBV5-4 and TRBJ2-3 gives the whole variable domain ETGVTQSPTHLIKTRGQQVTLRCSSQSGHNTVSWYQQALGQGPQFIFQYYREEENGRGNFPPRFSGLQFPNYSSELNVNALELDDSALYLCASTTGDRYTQYFGPGTRLTVL.

This sequence joins TRBV7-2 and TRBJ2-1; D gene uncertain. This CDR3 has 17 amino acids. Trimming took 0 bases from V and 0 from J, leaving 12 bases between them. The germline gives CDR1 SGHTA, CDR2 FQGNSA. Written as DNA, the CDR3 is TGTGCCAGCAGCTTAGCCTTCTCCCGGAGCTCCTACAATGAGCAGTTCTTC. Protein product: CASSLAFSRSSYNEQFF.

This clonotype was picked up many times. V gene TRBV28 combines with J gene TRBJ1-4; weak D call: TRBD1 (6 bases). Germline CDR1 reads MDHEN; CDR2 reads SYDVKM. Trimming cost V 3 bases and J 8 bases, with 19 bases left between them. The CDR3 covers 16 residues. The CDR3 is CASSFLRGGVGEKLFF. The CDR3 DNA reads as TGTGCCAGCAGTTTCCTCCGGGGGGGCGTAGGGGAAAAACTGTTTTTT. Drawing the rest from reference TRBV28 and TRBJ1-4, the complete variable domain is DVKVTQSSRYLVKRTGEKVFLECVQDMDHENMFWYRQDPGLGLRLIYFSYDVKMKEKGDIPEGYSVSREKKERFSLILESASTNQTSMYLCASSFLRGGVGEKLFFGSGTQLSVL.